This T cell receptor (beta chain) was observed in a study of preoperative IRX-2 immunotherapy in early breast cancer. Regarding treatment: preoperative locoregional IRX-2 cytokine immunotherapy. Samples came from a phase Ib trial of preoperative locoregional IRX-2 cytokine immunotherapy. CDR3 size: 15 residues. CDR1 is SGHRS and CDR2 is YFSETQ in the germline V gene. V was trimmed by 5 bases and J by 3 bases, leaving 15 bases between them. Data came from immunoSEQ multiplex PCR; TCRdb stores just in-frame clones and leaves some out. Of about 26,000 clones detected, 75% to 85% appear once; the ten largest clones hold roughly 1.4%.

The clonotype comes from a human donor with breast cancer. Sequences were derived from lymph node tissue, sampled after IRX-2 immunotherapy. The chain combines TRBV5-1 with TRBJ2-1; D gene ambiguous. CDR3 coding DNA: TGCGCCAGCAGTTTGACGCCTCGTCGCTACAATGAGCAGTTCTTC. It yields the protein CASSLTPRRYNEQFF.